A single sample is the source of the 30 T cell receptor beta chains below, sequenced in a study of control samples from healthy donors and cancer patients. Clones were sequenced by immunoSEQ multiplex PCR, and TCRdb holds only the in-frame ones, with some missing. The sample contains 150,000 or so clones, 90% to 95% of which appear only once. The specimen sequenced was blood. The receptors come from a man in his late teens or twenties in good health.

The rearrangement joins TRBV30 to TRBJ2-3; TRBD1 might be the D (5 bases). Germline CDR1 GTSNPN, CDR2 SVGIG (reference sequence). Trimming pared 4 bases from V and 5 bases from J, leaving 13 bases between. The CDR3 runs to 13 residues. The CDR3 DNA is TGTGCCTGGATGCGGCAGGGCGGAGATACGCAGTATTTT. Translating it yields CAWMRQGGDTQYF.

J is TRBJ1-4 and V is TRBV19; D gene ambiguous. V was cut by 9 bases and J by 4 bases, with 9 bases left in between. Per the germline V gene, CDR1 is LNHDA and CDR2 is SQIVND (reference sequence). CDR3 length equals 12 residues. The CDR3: CASGEGNEKLFF. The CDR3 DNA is TGTGCCAGCGGTGAAGGTAATGAAAAACTGTTTTTT.

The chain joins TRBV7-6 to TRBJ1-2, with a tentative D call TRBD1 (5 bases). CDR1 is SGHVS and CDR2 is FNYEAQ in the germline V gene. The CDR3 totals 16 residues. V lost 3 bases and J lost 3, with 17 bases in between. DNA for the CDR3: TGTGCCAGCAGCTTGGGTCGGGGAGGGACCTACTATGGCTACACCTTC. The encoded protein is CASSLGRGGTYYGYTF.

This CDR3 is CASSRDSGVSYNEQFF. CDR3 DNA: TGTGCCAGCAGCCGGGATAGCGGAGTATCCTACAATGAGCAGTTCTTC. The chain is built from TRBV11-2 and TRBJ2-1; maybe TRBD2 (6 bases). This CDR3 is 16 amino acids long. V lost 5 bases, J lost 1 base, and 15 bases lay in between. From germline, CDR1 is SGHAT and CDR2 FQNNGV.

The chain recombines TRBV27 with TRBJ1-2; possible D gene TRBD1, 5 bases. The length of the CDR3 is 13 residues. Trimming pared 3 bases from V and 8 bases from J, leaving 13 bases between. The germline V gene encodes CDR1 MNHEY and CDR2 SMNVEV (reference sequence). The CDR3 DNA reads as TGTGCCAGCAGTTTGGGACCATGGGGCGGCTACACCTTC. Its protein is CASSLGPWGGYTF.

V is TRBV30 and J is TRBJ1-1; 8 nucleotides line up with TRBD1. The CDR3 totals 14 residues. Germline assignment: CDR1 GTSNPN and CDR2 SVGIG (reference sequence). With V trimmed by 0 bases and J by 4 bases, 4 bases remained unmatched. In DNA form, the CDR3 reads TGTGCCTGGAGTGTGGACAGGGAGATCACTGAAGCTTTCTTT. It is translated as CAWSVDREITEAFF.

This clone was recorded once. This CDR3 reads CASSTGYFGYTF. CDR3 coding DNA: TGTGCCAGCAGCACCGGGTACTTTGGCTACACCTTC. The chain has TRBV11-2 and TRBJ1-2; D is unresolved. The germline V gene encodes CDR1 SGHAT and CDR2 FQNNGV. The CDR3 covers 12 residues. Between the trimmed V and J ends, which lost 5 bases and 7 bases, there was a span of 11 bases.

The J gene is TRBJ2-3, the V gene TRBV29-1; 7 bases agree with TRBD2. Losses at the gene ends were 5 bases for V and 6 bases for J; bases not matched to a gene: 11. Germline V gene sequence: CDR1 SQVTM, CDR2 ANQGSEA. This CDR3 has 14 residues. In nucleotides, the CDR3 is TGCAGCGTTTACGGACTAGTTTTCCCCGATACGCAGTATTTT. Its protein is CSVYGLVFPDTQYF.

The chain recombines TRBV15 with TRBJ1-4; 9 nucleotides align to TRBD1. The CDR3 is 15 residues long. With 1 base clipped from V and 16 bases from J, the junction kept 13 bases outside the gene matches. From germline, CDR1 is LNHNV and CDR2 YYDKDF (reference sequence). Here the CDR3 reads CATSRAGTGYGKEFF. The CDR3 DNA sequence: TGTGCCACCAGCAGAGCCGGGACAGGGTATGGAAAGGAGTTTTTT.

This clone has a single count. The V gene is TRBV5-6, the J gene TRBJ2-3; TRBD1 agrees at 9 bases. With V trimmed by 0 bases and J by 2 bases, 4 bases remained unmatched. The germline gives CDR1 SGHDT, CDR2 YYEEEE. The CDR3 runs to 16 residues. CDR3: CASSLAGTGLTDTQYF. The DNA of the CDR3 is TGTGCCAGCAGCTTGGCCGGGACAGGGCTCACAGATACGCAGTATTTT.

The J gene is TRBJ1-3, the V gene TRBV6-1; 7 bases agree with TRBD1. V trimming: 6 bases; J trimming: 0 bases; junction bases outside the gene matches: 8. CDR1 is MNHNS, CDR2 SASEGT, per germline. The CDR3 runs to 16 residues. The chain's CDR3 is CASREYRDSSGNTIYF. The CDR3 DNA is TGTGCCAGCAGAGAATACAGGGACAGCTCTGGAAACACCATATATTTT.

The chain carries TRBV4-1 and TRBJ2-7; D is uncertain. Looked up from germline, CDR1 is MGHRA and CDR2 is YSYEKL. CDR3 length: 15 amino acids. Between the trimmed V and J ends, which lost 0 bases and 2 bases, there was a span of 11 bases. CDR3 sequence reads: CASSQEPHGTYEQYF. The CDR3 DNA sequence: TGCGCCAGCAGCCAAGAACCTCACGGAACCTACGAGCAGTACTTC.

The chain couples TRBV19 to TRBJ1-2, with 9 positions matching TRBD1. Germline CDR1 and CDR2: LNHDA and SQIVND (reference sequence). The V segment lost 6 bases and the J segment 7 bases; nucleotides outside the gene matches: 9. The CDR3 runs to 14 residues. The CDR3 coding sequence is TGTGCCAGTAGCTCACAGGGGGCATCGGTTGGCTACACCTTC. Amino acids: CASSSQGASVGYTF. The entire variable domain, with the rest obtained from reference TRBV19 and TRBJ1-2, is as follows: DGGITQSPKYLFRKEGQNVTLSCEQNLNHDAMYWYRQDPGQGLRLIYYSQIVNDFQKGDIAEGYSVSREKKESFPLTVTSAQKNPTAFYLCASSSQGASVGYTFGSGTRLTVV.

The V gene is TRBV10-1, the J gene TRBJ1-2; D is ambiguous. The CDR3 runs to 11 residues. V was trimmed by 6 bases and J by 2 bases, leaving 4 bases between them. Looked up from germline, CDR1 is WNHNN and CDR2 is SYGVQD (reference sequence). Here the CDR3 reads CASSPNYGYTF. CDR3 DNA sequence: TGCGCCAGCAGCCCGAACTATGGCTACACCTTC.

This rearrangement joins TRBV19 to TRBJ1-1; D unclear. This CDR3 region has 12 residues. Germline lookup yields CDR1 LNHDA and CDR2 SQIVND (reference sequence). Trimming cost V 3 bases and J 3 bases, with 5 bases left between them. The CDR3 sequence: CASSIRDTEAFF. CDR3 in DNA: TGTGCCAGTAGTATCCGGGACACTGAAGCTTTCTTT.

CDR3: CASSPSGMAETQYF. The CDR3, as DNA: TGTGCCAGTAGTCCTAGCGGGATGGCAGAGACCCAGTACTTC. The V gene is TRBV19, the J gene TRBJ2-5; TRBD2 matches 9 bases. With 5 bases clipped from V and 4 bases from J, the junction kept 5 bases outside the gene matches. The CDR3 is made up of 14 amino acids. CDR1 is LNHDA and CDR2 is SQIVND in the germline V gene (reference sequence).

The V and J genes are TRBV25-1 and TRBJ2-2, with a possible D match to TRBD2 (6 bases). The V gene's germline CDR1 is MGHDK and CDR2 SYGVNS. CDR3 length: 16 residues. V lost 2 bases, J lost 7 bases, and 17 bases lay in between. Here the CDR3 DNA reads TGTGCCAGCAGTGAAGGGTCACGGGGGACCGTCGGGGAGCTGTTTTTT. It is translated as CASSEGSRGTVGELFF.

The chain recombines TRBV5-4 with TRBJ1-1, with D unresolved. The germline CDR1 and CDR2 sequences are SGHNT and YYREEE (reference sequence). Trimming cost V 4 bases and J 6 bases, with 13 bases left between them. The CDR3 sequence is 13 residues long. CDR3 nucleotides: TGTGCCAGCAGCCGCGGATCTTTGGCTGAAGCTTTCTTT. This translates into CASSRGSLAEAFF. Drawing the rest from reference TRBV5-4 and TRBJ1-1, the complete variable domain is ETGVTQSPTHLIKTRGQQVTLRCSSQSGHNTVSWYQQALGQGPQFIFQYYREEENGRGNFPPRFSGLQFPNYSSELNVNALELDDSALYLCASSRGSLAEAFFGQGTRLTVV.

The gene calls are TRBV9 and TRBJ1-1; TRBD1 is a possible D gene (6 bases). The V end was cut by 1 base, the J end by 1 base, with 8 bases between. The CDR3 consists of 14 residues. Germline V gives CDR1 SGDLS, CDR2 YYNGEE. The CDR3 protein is CASSVPQGNTEAFF. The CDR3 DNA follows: TGTGCCAGCAGCGTACCACAGGGGAACACTGAAGCTTTCTTT.

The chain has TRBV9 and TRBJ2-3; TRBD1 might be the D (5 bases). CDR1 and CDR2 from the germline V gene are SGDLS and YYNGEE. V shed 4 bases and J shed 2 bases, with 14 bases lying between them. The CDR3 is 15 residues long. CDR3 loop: CASSPKGWTTDTQYF. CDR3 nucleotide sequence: TGTGCCAGCAGCCCGAAGGGGTGGACCACAGATACGCAGTATTTT.

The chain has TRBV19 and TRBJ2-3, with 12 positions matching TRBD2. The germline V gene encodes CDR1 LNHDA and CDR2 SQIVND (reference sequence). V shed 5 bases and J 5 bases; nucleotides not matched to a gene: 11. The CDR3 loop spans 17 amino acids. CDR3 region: CASSPLRLAGAVDTQYF. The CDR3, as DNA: TGTGCCAGTAGTCCCCTAAGACTAGCGGGAGCAGTAGATACGCAGTATTTT.

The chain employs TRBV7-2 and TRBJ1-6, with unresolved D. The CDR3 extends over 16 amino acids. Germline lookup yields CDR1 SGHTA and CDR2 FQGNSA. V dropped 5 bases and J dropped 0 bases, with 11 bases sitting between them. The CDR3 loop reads CASSPVGSSYNSPLHF. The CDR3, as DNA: TGTGCCAGCAGCCCAGTAGGGAGCTCCTATAATTCACCCCTCCACTTT.

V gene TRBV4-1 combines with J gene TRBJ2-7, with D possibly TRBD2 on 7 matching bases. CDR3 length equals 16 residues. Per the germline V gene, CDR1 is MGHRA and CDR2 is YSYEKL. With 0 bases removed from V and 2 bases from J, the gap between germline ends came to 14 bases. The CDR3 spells CASSQDREEGAYEQYF. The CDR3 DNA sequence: TGCGCCAGCAGCCAAGATCGGGAGGAGGGGGCCTACGAGCAGTACTTC.

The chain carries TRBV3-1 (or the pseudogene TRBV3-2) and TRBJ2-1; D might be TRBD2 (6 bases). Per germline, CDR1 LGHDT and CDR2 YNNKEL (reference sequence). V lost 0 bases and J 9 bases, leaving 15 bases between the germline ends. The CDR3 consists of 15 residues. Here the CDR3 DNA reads TGTGCCAGCAGCCAAGATGGGGGACTGCTACGTGAGCAGTTCTTC. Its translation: CASSQDGGLLREQFF.

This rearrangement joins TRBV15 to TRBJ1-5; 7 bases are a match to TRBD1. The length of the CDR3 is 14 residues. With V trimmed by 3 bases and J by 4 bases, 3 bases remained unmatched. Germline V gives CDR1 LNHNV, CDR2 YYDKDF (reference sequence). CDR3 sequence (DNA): TGTGCCACCAGCAGGCAACAGGGGAATCAGCCCCAGCATTTT. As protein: CATSRQQGNQPQHF.

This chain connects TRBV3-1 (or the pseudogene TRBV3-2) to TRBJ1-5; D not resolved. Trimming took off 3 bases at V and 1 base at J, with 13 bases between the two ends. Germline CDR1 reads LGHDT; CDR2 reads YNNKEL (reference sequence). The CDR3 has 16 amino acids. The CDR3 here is CASSQRGGLSNQPQHF. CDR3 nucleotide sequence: TGTGCCAGCAGCCAGCGGGGAGGGCTGAGCAATCAGCCCCAGCATTTT.

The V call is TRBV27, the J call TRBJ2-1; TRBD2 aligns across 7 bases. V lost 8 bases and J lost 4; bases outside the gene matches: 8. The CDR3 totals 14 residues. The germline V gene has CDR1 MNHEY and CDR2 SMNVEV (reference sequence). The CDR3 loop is CASQGPSGYNEQFF. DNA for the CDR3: TGTGCCAGCCAAGGGCCTAGCGGATACAATGAGCAGTTCTTC.

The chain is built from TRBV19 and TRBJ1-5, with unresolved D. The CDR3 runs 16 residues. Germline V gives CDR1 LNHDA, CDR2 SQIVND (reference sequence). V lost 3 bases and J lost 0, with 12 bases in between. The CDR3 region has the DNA TGTGCCAGTAGTATCGGCAGGTCCTATAGCAATCAGCCCCAGCATTTT. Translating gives CASSIGRSYSNQPQHF.

As DNA, the CDR3 is TGCAGCGCCCCGGGGCCAAACTATGGCTACACCTTC. This codes for CSAPGPNYGYTF. This chain links TRBV29-1 with TRBJ1-2, with D possibly being TRBD1 (5 bases). Per the germline V gene, CDR1 is SQVTM and CDR2 is ANQGSEA. V shed 7 bases and J shed 2 bases, with 11 bases lying between them. The CDR3 is made up of 12 amino acids.

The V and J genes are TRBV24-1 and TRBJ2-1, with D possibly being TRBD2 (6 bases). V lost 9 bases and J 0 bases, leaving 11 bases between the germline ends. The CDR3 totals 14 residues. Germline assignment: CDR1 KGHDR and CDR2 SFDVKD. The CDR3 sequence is CATGGLSSYNEQFF. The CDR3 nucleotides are TGTGCCACCGGAGGGTTGAGCTCCTACAATGAGCAGTTCTTC.